The 17 T cell receptor beta chains below come from one sample, sequenced in a study of blood T cell repertoires in COVID-19. Only in-frame clones appear in the TCRdb table, and some are missing; sequencing was by immunoSEQ multiplex PCR. The sample has tens of thousands of clones, about 90% seen once. The sequenced sample was peripheral blood. Every receptor here comes from a human donor with active COVID-19. The donor label of this sample is uncertain.

The rearrangement links TRBV5-5 to TRBJ2-3; the match to TRBD2 covers 8 bases. The CDR3 is made up of 14 amino acids. Trimming at V came to 6 bases and at J to 8 bases, leaving 11 bases not matched to a gene. Germline-derived CDR1 and CDR2 are SGHKS and YYEKEE (reference sequence). The CDR3 nucleotides are TGTGCCAGCAACCCGGGACTAGAGCCACGTACGCAGTATTTT. Translation: CASNPGLEPRTQYF.

The J gene is TRBJ2-5, the V gene TRBV5-6, with TRBD2 as a possible D gene (7 bases). The CDR3 runs 14 residues. The germline gives CDR1 SGHDT, CDR2 YYEEEE. V lost 0 bases and J lost 4, with 10 bases in between. CDR3 DNA: TGTGCCAGCAGCTTGGACAGGGAGGGAGAGACCCAGTACTTC. Translation: CASSLDREGETQYF.

This chain joins TRBV6-5 and TRBJ1-1, with 8 positions matching TRBD1. Germline CDR1 and CDR2: MNHEY and SVGAGI. The trim removed 7 bases at V and 5 bases at J, leaving 9 bases unmatched. CDR3 length: 14 residues. The DNA of the CDR3 is TGTGCCAGCACCCTGAACAGGGGGAAAACTGAAGCTTTCTTT. Protein sequence: CASTLNRGKTEAFF.

The chain couples TRBV11-2 to TRBJ2-3, with D perhaps matching TRBD2 (7 bases). CDR3 size: 16 residues. The germline CDR1 and CDR2 sequences are SGHAT and FQNNGV. Trimming took 4 bases from V and 2 from J, leaving 16 bases between them. In DNA form, the CDR3 reads TGTGCCAGCAGCTACCTATCACGGGGGGCCACAGATACGCAGTATTTT. Translation: CASSYLSRGATDTQYF.

The chain employs TRBV4-3 and TRBJ1-4; 8 positions agree with TRBD1. Germline CDR1 reads LGHNA; CDR2 reads YSLEER. Germline trimming cut 5 bases from V and 5 bases from J; bases unmatched to any gene: 4. The CDR3 sequence is 14 residues long. The CDR3 loop is CASSFGTGNEKLFF. CDR3 nucleotide sequence: TGCGCCAGCAGCTTTGGGACAGGCAATGAAAAACTGTTTTTT.

This clone was seen just once. The chain is built from TRBV18 and TRBJ1-4, with 8 bases matching TRBD1. CDR1 KGHSH and CDR2 LQKENI come from the germline V gene. CDR3 length equals 13 residues. Trimming took 6 bases from V and 6 from J; bases not matched to a gene: 3. In DNA, the CDR3 is TGTGCCAGCTCGACAGGGGCGGATGAAAAACTGTTTTTT. As protein: CASSTGADEKLFF.

The gene calls are TRBV14 and TRBJ1-2; D is possibly TRBD1 (5 bases). The CDR3 has 13 residues. V lost 3 bases and J lost 3, with 8 bases in between. Germline V gene sequence: CDR1 SGHDN, CDR2 FVKESK. The CDR3 DNA reads TGTGCCAGCAGCCAGGGGCTGTACTATGGCTACACCTTC. Its protein product is CASSQGLYYGYTF.

V gene TRBV15 combines with J gene TRBJ2-3; possible D gene TRBD2, 5 bases. CDR3 length equals 15 residues. Per the germline V gene, CDR1 is LNHNV and CDR2 is YYDKDF (reference sequence). The V end was cut by 3 bases, the J end by 1 base, with 11 bases between. CDR3 DNA sequence: TGTGCCACCAGCAGTATTATGGAGGGCACAGATACGCAGTATTTT. Protein sequence: CATSSIMEGTDTQYF.

The chain couples TRBV6-2 or TRBV6-3 to TRBJ2-7; D might be TRBD1 (6 bases). V gave up 4 bases and J gave up 3 bases, with 10 bases separating them. Germline V lookup: CDR1 MNHEY, CDR2 SVGEGT. The CDR3 loop spans 13 amino acids. CDR3 sequence reads: CASSLKGVYEQYF. Written as DNA, the CDR3 is TGTGCCAGCAGTTTAAAGGGGGTCTACGAGCAGTACTTC.

V is TRBV7-9 and J is TRBJ2-1; no clear D gene. CDR3 size: 12 residues. Between the trimmed V and J ends, which lost 3 bases and 12 bases, there was a span of 12 bases. Per the germline V gene, CDR1 is SEHNR and CDR2 is FQNEAQ (reference sequence). The CDR3 protein is CASSLTTSAQFF. The CDR3, as DNA: TGTGCCAGCAGCTTGACAACTTCCGCGCAGTTCTTC.

The chain links TRBV5-8 to TRBJ1-3; unclear D gene. V lost 4 bases and J 0 bases, leaving 17 bases between the germline ends. Per the germline V gene, CDR1 is SGHTS and CDR2 is YDEGEE. The CDR3 spans 17 residues. Here the CDR3 reads CASSHDGRRISGNTIYF. DNA of the CDR3: TGTGCCAGCAGCCATGACGGCAGGCGAATCTCTGGAAACACCATATATTTT.

This clone is a singleton in its sample. The rearrangement links TRBV5-4 to TRBJ2-2; possibly TRBD2 for D (6 bases). Trimming took off 4 bases at V and 1 base at J, with 14 bases between the two ends. The CDR3 covers 16 residues. From germline, CDR1 is SGHNT and CDR2 YYREEE (reference sequence). The DNA of the CDR3 is TGTGCCAGCAGCCCCGGTTGGAGGGAGAACACCGGGGAGCTGTTTTTT. This translates into CASSPGWRENTGELFF.

The chain carries TRBV11-2 and TRBJ2-7; 8 bases agree with TRBD1. The J segment lost 13 bases and the V segment lost 5 bases, leaving 7 bases of the junction unmatched. The CDR3 runs to 11 residues. Looked up from germline, CDR1 is SGHAT and CDR2 is FQNNGV. The CDR3 protein is CASSRGTGEYF. The CDR3 DNA reads as TGTGCCAGCAGCCGAGGGACAGGCGAATACTTC.

V gene TRBV9 combines with J gene TRBJ2-5, with 7 nucleotides matching TRBD1. Trimming cost V 2 bases and J 4 bases; bases outside gene matches: 8. This CDR3 comprises 15 residues. CDR1 and CDR2 from the germline V gene are SGDLS and YYNGEE. CDR3 amino acids: CASSVTGRGSETQYF. The CDR3 nucleotides read TGTGCCAGCAGCGTCACTGGCAGGGGGTCAGAGACCCAGTACTTC.

This chain connects TRBV9 to TRBJ2-5, with 7 bases fitting TRBD2. Losses at the gene ends were 3 bases for V and 4 bases for J; bases not matched to a gene: 15. CDR1 is SGDLS and CDR2 is YYNGEE in the germline V gene. The CDR3 consists of 17 residues. This CDR3 is CASSAGPERGRGETQYF. The CDR3 region has the DNA TGTGCCAGCAGCGCCGGTCCCGAGCGGGGCCGAGGAGAGACCCAGTACTTC.

The V gene is TRBV5-5, the J gene TRBJ2-5; TRBD2 aligns across 11 bases. CDR3 length equals 16 residues. V trimming: 2 bases; J trimming: 5 bases; junction bases outside the gene matches: 8. Germline V gene lookup returns CDR1 SGHKS and CDR2 YYEKEE (reference sequence). The CDR3 sequence: CASSFRLAGGRETQYF. Written as DNA, the CDR3 is TGTGCCAGCAGCTTCCGTCTAGCGGGGGGCCGGGAGACCCAGTACTTC. Full variable domain (missing parts from reference TRBV5-5 and TRBJ2-5): DAGVTQSPTHLIKTRGQQVTLRCSPISGHKSVSWYQQVLGQGPQFIFQYYEKEERGRGNFPDRFSARQFPNYSSELNVNALLLGDSALYLCASSFRLAGGRETQYFGPGTRLLVL.

The chain links TRBV5-4 to TRBJ2-1; 16 nucleotides align to TRBD2. V lost 5 bases, J lost 4 bases, and 9 bases stayed unmatched. The CDR3 runs to 18 residues. Germline V gives CDR1 SGHNT, CDR2 YYREEE (reference sequence). CDR3 region: CASRPGTSGGDKYNEQFF. The CDR3 coding sequence is TGTGCCAGCAGGCCCGGGACTAGCGGGGGGGATAAATACAATGAGCAGTTCTTC.